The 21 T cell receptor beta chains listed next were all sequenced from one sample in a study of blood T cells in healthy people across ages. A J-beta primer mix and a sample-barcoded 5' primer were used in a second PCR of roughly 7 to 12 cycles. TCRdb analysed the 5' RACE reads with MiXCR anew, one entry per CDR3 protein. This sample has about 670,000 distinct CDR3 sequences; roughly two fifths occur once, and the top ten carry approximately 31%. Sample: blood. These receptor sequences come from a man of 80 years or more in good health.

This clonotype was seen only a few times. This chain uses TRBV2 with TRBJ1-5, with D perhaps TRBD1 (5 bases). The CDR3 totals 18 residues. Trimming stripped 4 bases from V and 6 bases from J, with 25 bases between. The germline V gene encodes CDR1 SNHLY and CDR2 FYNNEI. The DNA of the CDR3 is TGTGCCAGCAGTGGACCGGGCACCGGGGGATTAACTAGTCAGCCCCAGCATTTT. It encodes CASSGPGTGGLTSQPQHF.

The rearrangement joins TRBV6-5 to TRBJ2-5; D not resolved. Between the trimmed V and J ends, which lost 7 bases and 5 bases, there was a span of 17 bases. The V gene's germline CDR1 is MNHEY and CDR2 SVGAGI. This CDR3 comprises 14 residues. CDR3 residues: CASKKGQTFETQYF. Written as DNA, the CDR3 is TGTGCCAGCAAAAAGGGTCAGACCTTTGAGACCCAGTACTTC.

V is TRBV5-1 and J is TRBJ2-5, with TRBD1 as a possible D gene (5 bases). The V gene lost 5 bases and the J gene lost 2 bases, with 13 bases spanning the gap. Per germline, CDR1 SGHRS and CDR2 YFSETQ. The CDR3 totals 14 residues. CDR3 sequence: CASRTGPGQETQYF. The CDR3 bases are TGCGCCAGCAGGACCGGGCCAGGGCAAGAGACCCAGTACTTC.

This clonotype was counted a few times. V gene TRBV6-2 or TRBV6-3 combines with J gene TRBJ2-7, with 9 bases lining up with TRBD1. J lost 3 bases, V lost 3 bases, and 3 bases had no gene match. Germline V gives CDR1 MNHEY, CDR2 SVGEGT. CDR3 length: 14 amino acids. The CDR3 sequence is CASSYTTGGYEQYF. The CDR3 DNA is TGTGCCAGCAGTTATACGACAGGGGGCTACGAGCAGTACTTC.

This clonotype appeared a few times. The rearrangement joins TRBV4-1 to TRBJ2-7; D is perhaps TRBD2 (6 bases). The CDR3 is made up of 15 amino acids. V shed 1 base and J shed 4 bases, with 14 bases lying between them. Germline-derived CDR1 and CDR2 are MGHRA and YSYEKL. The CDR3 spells CASSQAGGSSYEQYF. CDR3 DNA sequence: TGCGCCAGCAGCCAAGCAGGAGGGAGTTCGTACGAGCAGTACTTC.

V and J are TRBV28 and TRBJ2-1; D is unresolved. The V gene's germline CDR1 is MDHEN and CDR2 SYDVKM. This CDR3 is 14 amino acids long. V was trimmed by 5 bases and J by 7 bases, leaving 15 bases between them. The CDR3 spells CASSRRQRLNEQFF. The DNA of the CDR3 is TGTGCCAGCAGTCGCCGCCAAAGGCTAAATGAGCAGTTCTTC.

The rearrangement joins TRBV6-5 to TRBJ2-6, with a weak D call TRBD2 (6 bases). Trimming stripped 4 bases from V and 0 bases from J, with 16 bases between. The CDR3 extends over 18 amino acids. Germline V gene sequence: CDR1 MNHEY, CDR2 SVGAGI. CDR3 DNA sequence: TGTGCCAGCAGTTCGTGGGGACGGAGGGTCTCTGGGGCCAACGTCCTGACTTTC. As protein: CASSSWGRRVSGANVLTF.

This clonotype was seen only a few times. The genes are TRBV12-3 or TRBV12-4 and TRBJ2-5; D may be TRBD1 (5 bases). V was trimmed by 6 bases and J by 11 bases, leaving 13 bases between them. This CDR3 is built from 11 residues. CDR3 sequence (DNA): TGTGCCAGCAGCCTACAGGCCCGGCAGTACTTC. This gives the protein CASSLQARQYF.

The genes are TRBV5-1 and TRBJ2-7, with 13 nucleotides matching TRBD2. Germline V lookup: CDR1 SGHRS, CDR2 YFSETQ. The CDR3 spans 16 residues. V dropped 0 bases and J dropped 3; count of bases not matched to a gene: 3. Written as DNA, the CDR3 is TGCGCCAGCAGCTTGGAACTAGCGGGAGGGAACTACGAGCAGTACTTC. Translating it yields CASSLELAGGNYEQYF. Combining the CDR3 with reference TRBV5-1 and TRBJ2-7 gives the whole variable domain KAGVTQTPRYLIKTRGQQVTLSCSPISGHRSVSWYQQTPGQGLQFLFEYFSETQRNKGNFPGRFSGRQFSNSRSEMNVSTLELGDSALYLCASSLELAGGNYEQYFGPGTRLTVT.

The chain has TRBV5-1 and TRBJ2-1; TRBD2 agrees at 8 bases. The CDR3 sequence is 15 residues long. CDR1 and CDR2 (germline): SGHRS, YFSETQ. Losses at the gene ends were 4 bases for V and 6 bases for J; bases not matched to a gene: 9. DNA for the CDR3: TGCGCCAGCAGCGTGGTAGCGGGACTCTTCAATGAGCAGTTCTTC. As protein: CASSVVAGLFNEQFF.

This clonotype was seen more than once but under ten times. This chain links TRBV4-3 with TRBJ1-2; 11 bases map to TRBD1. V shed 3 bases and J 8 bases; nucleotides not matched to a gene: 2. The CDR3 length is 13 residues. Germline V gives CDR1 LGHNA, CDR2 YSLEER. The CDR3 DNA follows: TGCGCCAGCAGCCAGGGACAGGGGGTCGGCTACACCTTC. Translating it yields CASSQGQGVGYTF.

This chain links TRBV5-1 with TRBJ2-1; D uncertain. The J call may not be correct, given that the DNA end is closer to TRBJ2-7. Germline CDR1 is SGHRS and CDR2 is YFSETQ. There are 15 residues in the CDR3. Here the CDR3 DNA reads TGCGCCAGCAGCTTGTCAAGTGCTTCCTACAATGAGCAGTACTTC. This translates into CASSLSSASYNEQYF.

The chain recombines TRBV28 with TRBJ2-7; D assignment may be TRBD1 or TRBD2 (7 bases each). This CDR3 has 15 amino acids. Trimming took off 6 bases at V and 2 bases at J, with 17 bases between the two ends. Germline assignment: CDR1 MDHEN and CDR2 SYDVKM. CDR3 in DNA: TGTGCCAGCAGCCAGGGGGGGACTCCTGCCTACGAGCAGTACTTC. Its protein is CASSQGGTPAYEQYF.

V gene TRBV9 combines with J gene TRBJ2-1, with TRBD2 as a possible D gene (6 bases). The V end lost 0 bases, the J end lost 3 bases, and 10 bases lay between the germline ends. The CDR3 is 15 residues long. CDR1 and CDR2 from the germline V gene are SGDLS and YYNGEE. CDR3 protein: CASSVESGYYNEQFF. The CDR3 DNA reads TGTGCCAGCAGCGTAGAGAGCGGGTACTACAATGAGCAGTTCTTC.

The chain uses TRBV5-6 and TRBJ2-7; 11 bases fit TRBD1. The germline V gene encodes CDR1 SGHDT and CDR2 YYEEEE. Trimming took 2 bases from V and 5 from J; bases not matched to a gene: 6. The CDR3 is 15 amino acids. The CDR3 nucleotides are TGTGCCAGCAGCTTCGGGACAGGGGGGGGCCACGAGCAGTACTTC. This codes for CASSFGTGGGHEQYF. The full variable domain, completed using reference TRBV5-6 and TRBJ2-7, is DAGVTQSPTHLIKTRGQQVTLRCSPKSGHDTVSWYQQALGQGPQFIFQYYEEEERQRGNFPDRFSGHQFPNYSSELNVNALLLGDSALYLCASSFGTGGGHEQYFGPGTRLTVT.

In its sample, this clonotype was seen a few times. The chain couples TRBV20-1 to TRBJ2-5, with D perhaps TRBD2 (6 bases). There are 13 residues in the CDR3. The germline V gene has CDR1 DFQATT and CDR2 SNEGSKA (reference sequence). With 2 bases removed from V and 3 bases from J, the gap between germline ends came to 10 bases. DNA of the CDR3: TGCAGTGCTAGATTTGGCGGGGAAGAGACCCAGTACTTC. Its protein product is CSARFGGEETQYF.

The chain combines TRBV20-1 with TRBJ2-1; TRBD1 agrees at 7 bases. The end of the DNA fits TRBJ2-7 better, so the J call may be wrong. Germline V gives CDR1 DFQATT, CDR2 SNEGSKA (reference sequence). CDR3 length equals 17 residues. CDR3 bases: TGCAGTGCTAGAGATTCCGGCCCGGGACAGATGTCCCACGAGCAGTACTTC. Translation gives CSARDSGPGQMSHEQYF.

The CDR3 DNA reads as TGTGCCAGCAGCCAAGGGACTTCCGGGACTAGCGGGAGGAGGGGCTTCTACAATGAGCAGTACTTC. Translating it yields CASSQGTSGTSGRRGFYNEQYF. The chain links TRBV4-2 to TRBJ2-7; 15 nucleotides align to TRBD2. Trimming removed 1 base from V and 7 bases from J; junction bases left unmatched: 23. The germline V gene has CDR1 LGHNA and CDR2 YNFKEQ. There are 22 residues in the CDR3.

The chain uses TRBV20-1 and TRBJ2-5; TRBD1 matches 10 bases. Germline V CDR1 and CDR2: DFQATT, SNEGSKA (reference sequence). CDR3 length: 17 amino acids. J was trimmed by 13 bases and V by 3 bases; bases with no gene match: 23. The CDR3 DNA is TGCAGTGCTAGTGTCGCGGGGCGGGCAAGCAGGGACAGGGGCGCGTACTTC. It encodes CSASVAGRASRDRGAYF.

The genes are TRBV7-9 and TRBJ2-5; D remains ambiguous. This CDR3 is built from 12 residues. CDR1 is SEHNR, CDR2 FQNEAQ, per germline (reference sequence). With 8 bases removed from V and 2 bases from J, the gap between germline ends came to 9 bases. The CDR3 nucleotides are TGTGCCAGCGAAAGGCAGCAAGAGACCCAGTACTTC. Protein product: CASERQQETQYF.

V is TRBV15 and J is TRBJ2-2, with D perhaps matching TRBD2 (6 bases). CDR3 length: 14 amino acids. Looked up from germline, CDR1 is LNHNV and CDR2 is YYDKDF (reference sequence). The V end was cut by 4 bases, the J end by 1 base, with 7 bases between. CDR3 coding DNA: TGTGCCACCAGCAACGGGGGGAACACCGGGGAGCTGTTTTTT. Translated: CATSNGGNTGELFF. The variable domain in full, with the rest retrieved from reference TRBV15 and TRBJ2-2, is DAMVIQNPRYQVTQFGKPVTLSCSQTLNHNVMYWYQQKSSQAPKLLFHYYDKDFNNEADTPDNFQSRRPNTSFCFLDIRSPGLGDTAMYLCATSNGGNTGELFFGEGSRLTVL.